These T cell receptor beta chains were read from a single sample in a study of siplizumab effects on memory and regulatory T cells. Method: immunoSEQ multiplex PCR; TCRdb's copy keeps in-frame clones and lacks some. Of 87,000 or so clones in the sample, 94% are singletons; the top ten hold less than 0.4%. Sample: non-Treg CD4+ T cells sorted from blood. The source is a human donor in good health. The CDR3 runs from the conserved cysteine through the conserved F or W. The order of the fields is clone size, D gene, V gene, J gene, CDR3 protein, CDR3 DNA. D genes are given only for firm matches. The size entry is marked missing in some rows and otherwise reads once, few, many or a size class.

NA	NA	TRBV7-9	TRBJ1-1	CASSLTGMNTEAFF	TGTGCCAGCAGCCTTACAGGGATGAACACTGAAGCTTTCTTT
NA	TRBD1	TRBV7-3	TRBJ2-3	CASSPGTGSDTQYF	TGTGCCAGCAGCCCCGGGACAGGGTCAGATACGCAGTATTTT
NA	TRBD1	TRBV5-4	TRBJ2-7	CASSLEQGMGEQYF	TGTGCCAGCAGCTTGGAACAGGGGATGGGGGAGCAGTACTTC
NA	NA	TRBV6-5	TRBJ2-3	CASSRRGRDTQYF	TGTGCCAGCAGCCGGCGGGGGCGAGATACGCAGTATTTT
NA	TRBD2	TRBV5-4	TRBJ2-7	CASSLSGGGNSYEQYF	TGTGCCAGCAGCTTGAGTGGCGGGGGGAACTCCTACGAGCAGTACTTC
NA	NA	TRBV15	TRBJ1-2	CATSRVLAGAYGYTF	TGTGCCACCAGCAGAGTGTTGGCGGGGGCCTATGGCTACACCTTC
NA	NA	TRBV6-1	TRBJ1-1	CASSDVGIPPEAFF	TGTGCCAGCAGTGACGTAGGGATCCCCCCTGAAGCTTTCTTT
NA	TRBD1	TRBV5-1	TRBJ1-6	CASSSDRGFNSPLHF	TGCGCCAGCAGCTCGGACAGGGGATTTAATTCACCCCTCCACTTT
NA	NA	TRBV7-3	TRBJ2-6	CASSSQGDGGANVLTF	TGTGCCAGCAGCTCCCAAGGGGACGGTGGGGCCAACGTCCTGACTTTC
NA	TRBD1	TRBV5-1	TRBJ1-6	CASSFIGQENSPLHF	TGCGCCAGCAGCTTTATCGGACAGGAGAATTCACCCCTCCACTTT
NA	NA	TRBV6-1	TRBJ1-6	CASSEVRQESSYNSPLHF	TGTGCCAGCAGTGAGGTTCGTCAGGAGAGCTCCTATAATTCACCCCTCCACTTT
NA	NA	TRBV5-6	TRBJ1-4	CASSLLADNEKLFF	TGTGCCAGCAGCTTGTTGGCGGACAATGAAAAACTGTTTTTT
NA	NA	TRBV6-4	TRBJ2-1	CASSKEAGASHNEQFF	TGTGCCAGCAGTAAAGAGGCGGGCGCCTCCCACAATGAGCAGTTCTTC
NA	TRBD2	TRBV7-9	TRBJ2-1	CASSQGTSGRPKVNEQFF	TGTGCCAGCAGCCAAGGGACTAGCGGGAGGCCTAAGGTGAATGAGCAGTTCTTC
NA	TRBD2	TRBV6-5	TRBJ2-1	CASRIAGVWKNEQFF	TGTGCCAGCAGAATAGCGGGAGTGTGGAAAAATGAGCAGTTCTTC
NA	NA	TRBV11-2	TRBJ2-1	CASSLRGYLYNEQFF	TGTGCCAGCAGCTTACGTGGTTATTTATACAATGAGCAGTTCTTC
NA	NA	TRBV19	TRBJ2-6	CASSAVSNVLTF	TGTGCCAGTAGTGCTGTGTCCAACGTCCTGACTTTC
NA	NA	TRBV19	TRBJ2-7	CASSISGSHEQYF	TGTGCCAGTAGTATATCCGGGTCCCACGAGCAGTACTTC
NA	TRBD1	TRBV18	TRBJ1-5	CASSRTGTAVSINQPQHF	TGTGCCAGCTCACGGACCGGGACAGCAGTGAGTATCAATCAGCCCCAGCATTTT
NA	NA	TRBV14	TRBJ1-3	CASSQWDLRSGNTIYF	TGTGCCAGCAGCCAATGGGACTTACGCTCTGGAAACACCATATATTTT
NA	TRBD1	TRBV7-8	TRBJ1-1	CASSSRTGRTTEAFF	TGTGCCAGCAGCTCCCGGACAGGGAGGACAACTGAAGCTTTCTTT
NA	NA	TRBV6-1	TRBJ1-2	CASSVHTNYGYTF	TGTGCCAGCAGTGTTCACACGAACTATGGCTACACCTTC
NA	NA	TRBV6-5	TRBJ1-2	CASSSGPYGYTF	TGTGCCAGCAGTTCCGGGCCCTATGGCTACACCTTC
NA	NA	TRBV4-1	TRBJ2-2	CASSRLTPVANTGELFF	TGCGCCAGCAGCCGCCTGACACCCGTTGCGAACACCGGGGAGCTGTTTTTT
NA	TRBD2	TRBV7-2	TRBJ2-1	CASSPTSGTYNEQFF	TGTGCCAGCAGCCCGACTAGCGGGACCTACAATGAGCAGTTCTTC
NA	NA	TRBV7-9	TRBJ2-7	CASSPPGTTYEQYF	TGTGCCAGCAGCCCACCGGGGACAACATACGAGCAGTACTTC
NA	NA	TRBV6-1	TRBJ1-3	CASSGDVSGNTIYF	TGTGCCAGCAGCGGGGACGTCTCTGGAAACACCATATATTTT
NA	TRBD1	TRBV27	TRBJ1-4	CASSPMTGLKGEKLFF	TGTGCCAGCAGTCCGATGACAGGGTTGAAAGGTGAAAAACTGTTTTTT
NA	NA	TRBV30	TRBJ1-1	CAWRKGGRAEAFF	TGTGCCTGGAGGAAGGGGGGCAGGGCTGAAGCTTTCTTT
NA	NA	TRBV9	TRBJ1-1	CASSVGQGPNTEAFF	TGTGCCAGCAGCGTAGGGCAGGGACCGAACACTGAAGCTTTCTTT
NA	NA	TRBV15	TRBJ2-1	CATSYDGGDEQFF	TGTGCCACCAGCTACGACGGGGGCGATGAGCAGTTCTTC
NA	NA	TRBV9	TRBJ2-1	CASSVAGYNEQFF	TGTGCCAGCAGCGTAGCAGGGTACAATGAGCAGTTCTTC
once	TRBD2	TRBV5-1	TRBJ2-3	CASSFGTSQTDTQYF	TGCGCCAGCAGCTTCGGGACTAGCCAAACAGATACGCAGTATTTT
NA	NA	TRBV5-1	TRBJ1-1	CASSLRGMNTEAFF	TGCGCCAGCAGCTTGAGGGGCATGAACACTGAAGCTTTCTTT
NA	NA	TRBV12-5	TRBJ2-3	CASGPGESGGTDTQYF	TGTGCTAGTGGTCCTGGTGAGAGCGGCGGCACAGATACGCAGTATTTT
NA	NA	TRBV19	TRBJ1-5	CASTTWLNQPQHF	TGTGCCAGTACCACCTGGCTCAATCAGCCCCAGCATTTT
NA	NA	TRBV6-1	TRBJ2-5	CASSYGETQYF	TGTGCCAGCAGTTACGGGGAGACCCAGTACTTC
NA	NA	TRBV18	TRBJ2-3	CASSPVVGYSTDTQYF	TGTGCCAGCTCACCAGTGGTAGGGTATAGCACAGATACGCAGTATTTT
NA	NA	TRBV5-1	TRBJ2-1	CASSLRERGEQFF	TGCGCCAGCAGCCTTCGGGAGCGAGGTGAGCAGTTCTTC
NA	NA	TRBV6-5	TRBJ2-1	CASSYARSDEQFF	TGTGCCAGCAGTTACGCTCGCAGTGATGAGCAGTTCTTC
NA	NA	TRBV21-1	TRBJ1-1	CASSPRDRSPEAFF	TGTGCCAGCAGCCCCCGGGACCGTAGCCCTGAAGCTTTCTTT
NA	TRBD1	TRBV5-1	TRBJ1-1	CASSWGTGMNTEAFF	TGCGCCAGCAGCTGGGGGACAGGAATGAACACTGAAGCTTTCTTT
once	NA	TRBV6-5	TRBJ1-1	CASRTWTAPNTEAFF	TGTGCCAGCAGGACTTGGACAGCTCCGAACACTGAAGCTTTCTTT
NA	NA	TRBV11-2	TRBJ2-4	CASSLGSARIAKNIQYF	TGTGCCAGCAGCTTAGGTTCCGCGCGAATAGCCAAAAACATTCAGTACTTC
NA	TRBD1	TRBV28	TRBJ1-2	CASSLTDRGGYTF	TGTGCCAGCAGTTTAACAGACAGGGGTGGCTACACCTTC
once	NA	TRBV20-1	TRBJ2-1	CSAKRGREQFF	TGCAGTGCCAAAAGAGGGAGAGAGCAGTTCTTC
once	NA	TRBV6-5	TRBJ1-5	CASSYSGRNQPQHF	TGTGCCAGCAGTTACTCAGGGAGGAATCAGCCCCAGCATTTT
NA	NA	TRBV7-9	TRBJ2-2	CASRPGTGELFF	TGTGCCAGCAGACCAGGGACCGGGGAGCTGTTTTTT